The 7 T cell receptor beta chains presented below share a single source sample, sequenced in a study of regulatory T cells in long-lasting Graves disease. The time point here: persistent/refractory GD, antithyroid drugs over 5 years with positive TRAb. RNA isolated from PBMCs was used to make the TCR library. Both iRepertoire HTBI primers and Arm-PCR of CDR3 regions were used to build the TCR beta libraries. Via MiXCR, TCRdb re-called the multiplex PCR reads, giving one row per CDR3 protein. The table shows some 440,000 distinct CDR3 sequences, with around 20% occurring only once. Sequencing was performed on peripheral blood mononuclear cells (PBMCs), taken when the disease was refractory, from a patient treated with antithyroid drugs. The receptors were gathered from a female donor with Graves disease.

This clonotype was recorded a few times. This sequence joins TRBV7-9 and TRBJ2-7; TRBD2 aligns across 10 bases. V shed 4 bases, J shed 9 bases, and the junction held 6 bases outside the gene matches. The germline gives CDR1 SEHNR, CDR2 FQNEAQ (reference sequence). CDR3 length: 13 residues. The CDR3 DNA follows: TGTGCCAGCAGCTCCTTAGCGGGAGGAGGGCAGTACTTC. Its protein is CASSSLAGGGQYF.

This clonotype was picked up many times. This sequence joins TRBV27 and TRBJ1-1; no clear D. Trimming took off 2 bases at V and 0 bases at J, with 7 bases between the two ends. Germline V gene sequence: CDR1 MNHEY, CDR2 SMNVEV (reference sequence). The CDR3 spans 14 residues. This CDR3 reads CASSLAHMNTEAFF. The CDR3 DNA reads TGTGCCAGCAGTTTAGCACATATGAACACTGAAGCTTTCTTT.

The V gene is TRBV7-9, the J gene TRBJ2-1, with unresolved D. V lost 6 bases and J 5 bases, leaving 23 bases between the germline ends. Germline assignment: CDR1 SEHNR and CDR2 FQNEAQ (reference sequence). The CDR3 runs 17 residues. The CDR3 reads CASSSSQGGPANNEQFF. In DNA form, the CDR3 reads TGTGCCAGCAGTTCAAGTCAAGGTGGGCCGGCGAACAATGAGCAGTTCTTC.

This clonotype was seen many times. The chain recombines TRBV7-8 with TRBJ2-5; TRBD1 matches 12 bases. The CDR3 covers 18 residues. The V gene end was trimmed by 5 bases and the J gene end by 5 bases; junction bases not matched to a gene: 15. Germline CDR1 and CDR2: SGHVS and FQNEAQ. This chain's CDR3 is CASSHPMGQGALGETQYF. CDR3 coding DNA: TGTGCCAGCAGCCATCCGATGGGACAGGGGGCCTTAGGGGAGACCCAGTACTTC.

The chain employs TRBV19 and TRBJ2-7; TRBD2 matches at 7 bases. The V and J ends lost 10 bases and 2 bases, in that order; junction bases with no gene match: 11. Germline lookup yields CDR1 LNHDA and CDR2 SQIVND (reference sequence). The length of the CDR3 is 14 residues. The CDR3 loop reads CATAPSGIPYEQYF. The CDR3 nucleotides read TGTGCCACTGCGCCCAGCGGGATCCCCTACGAGCAGTACTTC.

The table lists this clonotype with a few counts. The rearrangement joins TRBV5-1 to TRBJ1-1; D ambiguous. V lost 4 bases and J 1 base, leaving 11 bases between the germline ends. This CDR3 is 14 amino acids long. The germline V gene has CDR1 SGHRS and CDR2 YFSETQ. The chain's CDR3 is CASSAYRANTEAFF. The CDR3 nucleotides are TGCGCCAGCAGCGCATACCGGGCGAACACTGAAGCTTTCTTT. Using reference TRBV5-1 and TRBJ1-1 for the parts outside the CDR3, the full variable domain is KAGVTQTPRYLIKTRGQQVTLSCSPISGHRSVSWYQQTPGQGLQFLFEYFSETQRNKGNFPGRFSGRQFSNSRSEMNVSTLELGDSALYLCASSAYRANTEAFFGQGTRLTVV.

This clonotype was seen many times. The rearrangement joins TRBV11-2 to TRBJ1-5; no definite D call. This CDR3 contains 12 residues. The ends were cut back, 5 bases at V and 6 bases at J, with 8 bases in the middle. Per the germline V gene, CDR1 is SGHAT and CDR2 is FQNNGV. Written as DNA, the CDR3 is TGTGCCAGCAGCGCACCCGGTCAGCCCCAGCATTTT. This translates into CASSAPGQPQHF.